The next 23 T cell receptor beta chains were all read from a single sample in a study of shared clonotypes between healthy human individuals. Clones were read by immunoSEQ multiplex PCR, and TCRdb kept only the in-frame ones, dropping some. Of fewer than 3 million clones listed, roughly 92% are singletons. The sample comprised naive CD4+ T cells from PBMCs. Described subset: CD45RA+ positively selected. The receptors were gathered from a man aged 18-30 years in good health. Some clones in this sample may be carry-over from other donors' samples.

The V call is TRBV7-3, the J call TRBJ2-3; TRBD2 matches at 9 bases. V shed 5 bases and J 4 bases; nucleotides not matched to a gene: 10. The CDR3 is 16 amino acids. Germline lookup yields CDR1 SGHTA and CDR2 FQGTGA. This chain's CDR3 is CASSAAGGLNPDTQYF. CDR3 coding DNA: TGTGCCAGCAGCGCCGCGGGAGGGCTAAATCCAGATACGCAGTATTTT.

The chain has TRBV10-3 and TRBJ1-5; D call uncertain. The germline gives CDR1 ENHRY, CDR2 SYGVKD. The V gene lost 0 bases and the J gene lost 3 bases, with 18 bases spanning the gap. There are 18 residues in the CDR3. CDR3 bases: TGTGCCATCAGTGAGTCAACCGGGAGCGGAGGGTCCAATCAGCCCCAGCATTTT. Protein: CAISESTGSGGSNQPQHF.

The V call is TRBV5-1, the J call TRBJ2-1; D is perhaps TRBD1 or TRBD2 (6 bases each). The CDR3 loop spans 16 amino acids. Trimming removed 5 bases at V and 7 bases at J, with 22 bases between. In germline, CDR1 is SGHRS, CDR2 YFSETQ. The CDR3 DNA follows: TGCGCCAGCAGGCTGCGGGGCAGACAGGTAACGAATGAGCAGTTCTTC. Its translation: CASRLRGRQVTNEQFF.

The V call is TRBV28, the J call TRBJ2-5, with 7 bases lining up with TRBD2. V lost 3 bases to trimming and J lost 3 bases; unmatched junction nucleotides: 7. The CDR3 totals 15 residues. Germline values: CDR1 MDHEN, CDR2 SYDVKM. The CDR3 DNA follows: TGTGCCAGCAGTTTTTCAGGCCGGGGGGAAGAGACCCAGTACTTC. It translates to CASSFSGRGEETQYF.

The rearrangement uses TRBV21-1 and TRBJ1-5; whether TRBD1, the table's D call, matches the DNA was not checked. TRBV21-1 is tagged as a pseudogene. The CDR3 has 12 residues. The CDR3: CASSARWGLQHF. CDR3 sequence (DNA): TGTGCCAGCAGCGCAAGGTGGGGCCTCCAGCATTTT.

The chain joins TRBV9 to TRBJ2-3, with unresolved D. The ends were cut back, 4 bases at V and 8 bases at J, with 11 bases in the middle. The CDR3 runs to 12 residues. The V gene's germline CDR1 is SGDLS and CDR2 YYNGEE. CDR3: CASSPTHGTQYF. CDR3 sequence (DNA): TGTGCCAGCAGCCCCACCCACGGTACGCAGTATTTT.

The V call is TRBV30, the J call TRBJ1-5; the D is unclear. The V end lost 0 bases, the J end lost 11 bases, and 14 bases lay between the germline ends. This CDR3 is built from 13 residues. Germline V gives CDR1 GTSNPN, CDR2 SVGIG (reference sequence). CDR3 sequence: CAWSVLGSGSQHF. CDR3 DNA sequence: TGTGCCTGGAGTGTTCTGGGGTCGGGGTCCCAGCATTTT.

The J gene is TRBJ2-7, the V gene TRBV7-2, with D possibly matching TRBD2 (5 bases). Germline V CDR1 and CDR2: SGHTA, FQGNSA. The CDR3 length is 14 residues. V lost 2 bases, J lost 0 bases, and 8 bases lay in between. CDR3 DNA: TGTGCCAGCAGCTTAACGCTAGCCTCCTACGAGCAGTACTTC. It yields the protein CASSLTLASYEQYF. Filled out from reference TRBV7-2 and TRBJ2-7, the complete variable domain reads GAGVSQSPSNKVTEKGKDVELRCDPISGHTALYWYRQSLGQGLEFLIYFQGNSAPDKSGLPSDRFSAERTGGSVSTLTIQRTQQEDSAVYLCASSLTLASYEQYFGPGTRLTVT.

The chain has TRBV30 and TRBJ1-2; unclear D gene. The CDR3 sequence is 11 residues long. Germline CDR1 reads GTSNPN; CDR2 reads SVGIG (reference sequence). With 2 bases removed from V and 9 bases from J, the gap between germline ends came to 10 bases. The CDR3 loop is CAWSSPGSYTF. Written as DNA, the CDR3 is TGTGCCTGGAGTTCCCCCGGGAGCTACACCTTC.

Concerning this clone itself: The same CDR3 can be traced to other DNA sequences in this sample. V and J are TRBV7-2 and TRBJ1-1; D perhaps matches TRBD1 (5 bases). Germline CDR1 and CDR2: SGHTA and FQGNSA. Trimming cost V 0 bases and J 1 base, with 9 bases left between them. This CDR3 spans 15 amino acids. DNA for the CDR3: TGTGCCAGCAGCTTAGCTCGGCAGGGGAACACTGAAGCTTTCTTT. Translating it yields CASSLARQGNTEAFF.

V and J are TRBV11-2 and TRBJ1-2, with 10 bases that match TRBD1. V trimming: 4 bases; J trimming: 3 bases; junction bases outside the gene matches: 5. This CDR3 is built from 15 residues. Germline CDR1 reads SGHAT; CDR2 reads FQNNGV. DNA of the CDR3: TGTGCCAGCAGCTCTCGGGACAGGGGCCACTATGGCTACACCTTC. It is translated as CASSSRDRGHYGYTF.

The J gene is TRBJ1-3, the V gene TRBV6-1; D is uncertain. Germline V gives CDR1 MNHNS, CDR2 SASEGT. The CDR3 has 13 amino acids. V was trimmed by 7 bases and J by 0 bases, leaving 7 bases between them. The CDR3 here is CASKSASGNTIYF. CDR3 bases: TGTGCCAGCAAGTCCGCCTCTGGAAACACCATATATTTT.

In this sample, this clone turned up once. The V call is TRBV27, the J call TRBJ2-3; D is possibly TRBD1 or TRBD2 (5 bases each). CDR3 length equals 16 residues. CDR1 and CDR2 (germline): MNHEY, SMNVEV (reference sequence). V was clipped by 4 bases and J by 1 base, with 15 bases between them. For the CDR3, the DNA is TGTGCCAGCAGTTGGGACGGAGATTATCGCACAGATACGCAGTATTTT. The encoded protein is CASSWDGDYRTDTQYF.

The chain uses TRBV5-5 and TRBJ2-1; TRBD1 might be the D (6 bases). The V gene lost 4 bases and the J gene lost 2 bases, with 16 bases spanning the gap. This CDR3 comprises 16 residues. The germline V gene encodes CDR1 SGHKS and CDR2 YYEKEE (reference sequence). CDR3 nucleotides: TGTGCCAGCAGCACGCTCTACAGGGCCACCTACAATGAGCAGTTCTTC. This sequence encodes CASSTLYRATYNEQFF.

This clone appeared a few times. V is TRBV5-1 and J is TRBJ1-2; no firm D call. Germline CDR1 SGHRS, CDR2 YFSETQ. The CDR3 is made up of 12 amino acids. Trimming shortened V by 4 bases and J by 8 bases, and 12 bases separated the two germline ends. CDR3 coding DNA: TGCGCCAGCAGCCCTCGGGAAGGAGGCTACACCTTC. This sequence encodes CASSPREGGYTF.

The chain carries TRBV5-1 and TRBJ1-1, with 7 bases matching TRBD1. Germline V lookup: CDR1 SGHRS, CDR2 YFSETQ. The V and J ends lost 4 bases and 5 bases, in that order; junction bases with no gene match: 5. CDR3 size: 13 residues. CDR3 coding DNA: TGCGCCAGCAGCGTCCAGGGGGGAACTGAAGCTTTCTTT. Protein: CASSVQGGTEAFF.

This CDR3 reads CAWGAMNSNQPQHF. DNA for the CDR3: TGTGCCTGGGGAGCAATGAATAGCAATCAGCCCCAGCATTTT. The chain joins TRBV30 to TRBJ1-5; D is unresolved. Germline CDR1 GTSNPN, CDR2 SVGIG (reference sequence). This CDR3 region has 14 residues. Trimming removed 5 bases from V and 0 bases from J, with 11 bases in between. Full variable domain (missing parts from reference TRBV30 and TRBJ1-5): SQTIHQWPATLVQPVGSPLSLECTVEGTSNPNLYWYRQAAGRGLQLLFYSVGIGQISSEVPQNLSASRPQDRQFILSSKKLLLSDSGFYLCAWGAMNSNQPQHFGDGTRLSIL.

In this sample, this clone turned up a few times. This sequence joins TRBV20-1 and TRBJ1-1; D uncertain. The CDR3 has 10 amino acids. Germline lookup yields CDR1 DFQATT and CDR2 SNEGSKA (reference sequence). The CDR3, as DNA: TGCAGATCCGACGTACCTGAAGCTTTCTTT. This gives the protein CRSDVPEAFF.

The chain is built from TRBV25-1 and TRBJ2-3, with 9 bases that match TRBD1. In germline, CDR1 is MGHDK, CDR2 SYGVNS. The trim removed 5 bases at V and 9 bases at J, leaving 6 bases unmatched. CDR3 size: 13 residues. The CDR3 spells CASSRAGTGTQYF. For the CDR3, the DNA is TGTGCCAGCAGTAGAGCCGGGACAGGGACGCAGTATTTT.

J is TRBJ2-7 and V is TRBV27; D is unclear. The germline CDR1 and CDR2 sequences are MNHEY and SMNVEV (reference sequence). Trimming cost V 5 bases and J 3 bases, with 17 bases left between them. CDR3 length: 15 residues. The CDR3 spells CASSQGPSWGYEQYF. The CDR3 bases are TGTGCCAGCAGTCAAGGCCCGTCCTGGGGCTACGAGCAGTACTTC.

In regard to this clone: The same CDR3 is also encoded by other DNA sequences in this sample. This chain connects TRBV27 to TRBJ1-4; D is unresolved. This CDR3 is 12 amino acids long. Trimming removed 3 bases from V and 7 bases from J, with 6 bases in between. Looked up from germline, CDR1 is MNHEY and CDR2 is SMNVEV (reference sequence). This CDR3 reads CASSFLGEKLFF. As DNA, the CDR3 is TGTGCCAGCAGTTTTTTGGGTGAAAAACTGTTTTTT.

This clone was found once. This chain connects TRBV7-7 to TRBJ1-2; a possible D gene is TRBD1 (6 bases). There are 16 residues in the CDR3. V was cut by 3 bases and J by 8 bases, with 22 bases left in between. Per germline, CDR1 SSHAT and CDR2 FNYEAQ (reference sequence). CDR3 nucleotides: TGTGCCAGCAGCTTTAATTACAGGGCTCTAACTATGGGCTACACCTTC. This codes for CASSFNYRALTMGYTF.

The chain joins TRBV9 to TRBJ2-7, with TRBD2 matching 8 bases. The trim removed 0 bases at V and 5 bases at J, leaving 10 bases unmatched. CDR3 size: 16 residues. In germline, CDR1 is SGDLS, CDR2 YYNGEE. CDR3 in DNA: TGTGCCAGCAGCGTAGCACTAGCGGCAATCCAGGACGAGCAGTACTTC. This sequence encodes CASSVALAAIQDEQYF.